This entry is about one TCR beta chain. Its antigen is undetermined. Autoimmune disease history or systemic immunosuppression led to patients being barred. The data originate from a study of OX40 agonist ivuxolimab in advanced cancers. Broader study findings: Fewer expanded clones were found on average in CD4+ than in CD8+ T cells. Clonal expansion from baseline to week 6 occurred in both CD4+ and CD8+ T cells.

The CDR3 length is 16 residues. Germline V gives CDR1 LGHNA, CDR2 YNFKEQ. J gave up 4 bases and V 2 bases, and 3 bases lay outside the gene matches. Repertoires were generated with immunoSEQ multiplex PCR, while TCRdb's copy carries only in-frame clones and drops some. Of around 76,000 clones listed, about 89% are singletons. This TCR came from an adult with an advanced solid tumor such as melanoma, head and neck, liver or kidney cancer. This specimen was CD4+ or CD8+ T cells sorted from blood, taken in a trial of the OX40 agonist ivuxolimab. The rearrangement links TRBV4-2 to TRBJ2-2, with 11 bases matching TRBD2. The CDR3 sequence: CASSQSLAGGTGELFF. CDR3 DNA: TGTGCCAGCAGCCAATCTCTAGCGGGGGGCACCGGGGAGCTGTTTTTT.